This T cell receptor beta chain was profiled in a study of blood T cells in healthy people across ages. Per germline, CDR1 SGDLS and CDR2 YYNGEE. The CDR3 runs 18 residues. Trimming shortened V by 4 bases and J by 4 bases, and 25 bases separated the two germline ends. The use of a sample-barcoded 5' primer and a J-beta primer mix characterized a second PCR of about 7 to 12 cycles. TCRdb re-derived calls from the 5' RACE reads in MiXCR, one entry per CDR3 protein. The sample includes about 1.8 million distinct CDR3 sequences, about 49% seen only once; the top ten take less than 2.5%. Sequenced sample: blood. V gene TRBV9 combines with J gene TRBJ2-3, with D possibly being TRBD1 or TRBD2 (5 bases each). This TCR came from a woman aged 40 to 49 in good health. CDR3 loop: CASSPPPGDKGPPDTQYF. The CDR3 DNA reads TGTGCCAGCAGCCCCCCCCCTGGGGATAAGGGACCGCCAGATACGCAGTATTTT. The full variable domain, its missing parts supplied by reference TRBV9 and TRBJ2-3, is DSGVTQTPKHLITATGQRVTLRCSPRSGDLSVYWYQQSLDQGLQFLIQYYNGEERAKGNILERFSAQQFPDLHSELNLSSLELGDSALYFCASSPPPGDKGPPDTQYFGPGTRLTVL.